What follows describes a single T cell receptor beta chain. Trimming took 6 bases from V and 7 from J; bases not matched to a gene: 6. In germline, CDR1 is MDHEN, CDR2 SYDVKM. The CDR3 spans 13 residues. This entry is derived from a study of blood T cell repertoires in COVID-19. The wider study: The United States, Italy and Spain provided the acute and convalescent COVID-19 samples. T cells, B-cell-depleted T cells, or PBMCs supplied cDNA or gDNA.

Authors' processing steps: Amplified reference gene primers provided the basis for estimating nucleated cell counts. Data came from immunoSEQ multiplex PCR; TCRdb stores just in-frame clones and leaves some out. D and trimming come from the DNA, and the V and J calls and clone size come from that table. The sample holds fewer than 85,000 clones, 80% to 90% seen once. The receptor was derived from a human donor in a cohort sampled during active COVID-19. This chain uses TRBV28 with TRBJ2-1; 7 positions match TRBD2. Sequenced material: peripheral blood. Here the CDR3 DNA reads TGTGCCAGCAGCCGGGGGGAGGGGAATGAGCAGTTCTTC. Translating it yields CASSRGEGNEQFF.